The 5 T cell receptor beta chains below were found in one sample sequenced in a study of regulatory T cells in long-lasting Graves disease (dated by TCRdb to about 2021). The sample's time point label is to be understood as: newly diagnosed GD, antithyroid drugs for less than 3 months. RNA was extracted from PBMCs in TRIzol for both TCR sequencing and RNA sequencing. Libraries came from multiplex PCR. The sequencer listed for this sample is Illumina HiSeq 4000. iRepertoire HTBI primers and Arm-PCR amplification of CDR3 regions were used to construct TCR beta libraries. TCRdb trimmed the raw reads at Q25, called clones with MiXCR and kept productive beta chains. Each CDR3 protein appears once, grouped with its most common genes and DNA. This sample lists some 330,000 distinct CDR3 sequences; 12% were detected once. The top ten clones comprise over 15% of the sample. The same data also contributed to another study, on T cells in Graves' hyperthyroidism and ophthalmopathy.

Specimen: peripheral blood mononuclear cells (PBMCs), collected at new diagnosis, from a patient treated with antithyroid drugs. Source of these receptors: a woman in her late teens or twenties with Graves disease. Donor details come from another sample of the same person, matched by shared clones.

This clonotype was found many times. J is TRBJ2-7 and V is TRBV10-1; 7 nucleotides line up with TRBD2. The CDR3 has 15 amino acids. The germline V gene encodes CDR1 WNHNN and CDR2 SYGVQD (reference sequence). The trim removed 5 bases at V and 0 bases at J, leaving 7 bases unmatched. Written as DNA, the CDR3 is TGCGCCAGCAGTATGACTAGCCGGGACTCCTACGAGCAGTACTTC. It specifies CASSMTSRDSYEQYF.

This clonotype was counted at least ten times. This rearrangement joins TRBV7-3 to TRBJ2-3; 8 nucleotides line up with TRBD2. Trimming removed 1 base from V and 3 bases from J; junction bases left unmatched: 15. The V gene's germline CDR1 is SGHTA and CDR2 FQGTGA. This CDR3 has 19 amino acids. CDR3 residues: CASSLNPGGPDGATDTQYF. CDR3 bases: TGTGCCAGCAGCTTAAATCCGGGAGGGCCGGATGGGGCGACAGATACGCAGTATTTT.

This clonotype was detected ten times or more. The chain carries TRBV14 and TRBJ2-1; either TRBD1 or TRBD2 may fit D (5 bases each). CDR1 and CDR2 (germline): SGHDN, FVKESK. This CDR3 spans 12 amino acids. V lost 6 bases and J 9 bases, leaving 12 bases between the germline ends. CDR3 bases: TGTGCCAGCAGTCTCGGGACGGCTGAGCAGTTCTTC. Translated, it gives CASSLGTAEQFF.

Written as DNA, the CDR3 is TGTGCCAGTAGGACCGGGACAGAGGAGCATATCAGCAATCAGCCCCAGCATTTT. Amino acids: CASRTGTEEHISNQPQHF. The chain combines TRBV19 with TRBJ1-5; 7 bases agree with TRBD1. V shed 6 bases and J 1 base; nucleotides not matched to a gene: 15. Per germline, CDR1 LNHDA and CDR2 SQIVND (reference sequence). CDR3 size: 18 residues.

This clonotype was seen more than once but under ten times. A much larger clone is a single base away; this may be a read error. The final CDR3 position lacks the conserved phenylalanine or tryptophan, pointing to a likely read error. This chain connects TRBV29-1 to TRBJ2-7, with 8 bases lining up with TRBD1. The CDR3 runs 12 residues. Germline trimming cut 8 bases from V and 2 bases from J; bases unmatched to any gene: 5. Germline CDR1 SQVTM, CDR2 ANQGSEA. Here the CDR3 reads CSSTDRAYEQYI. The CDR3 nucleotides are TGCAGCTCGACGGACAGGGCCTACGAGCAGTACATC.